A selection of T cell receptor beta chains follows, all from one sample in a study of Graves' ophthalmopathy and Graves' hyperthyroidism. One entry per CDR3 protein results from TCRdb running MiXCR on the multiplex PCR reads. The sample includes roughly 230,000 distinct CDR3 sequences, around a fifth of them seen just once. The material sequenced was peripheral blood. The origin of the receptors is a woman aged 45-65 years with Graves' ophthalmopathy. CDR3s include the opening cysteine and the closing phenylalanine or tryptophan. A D gene is named only where the DNA matches it firmly. Clone size is stated in some rows and not others, as once, few, many or a class when expanded.

len,abundance,d_gene,v_gene,j_gene,CDR3aa,CDR3nt
14,many,-,TRBV7-3,TRBJ2-4,CASSPGGTKNIQYF,TGTGCCAGCAGCCCAGGGGGGACCAAAAACATTCAGTACTTC
14,many,-,TRBV27,TRBJ2-7,CASSLSLRGYEQYF,TGTGCCAGCAGTTTATCGTTAAGGGGGTACGAGCAGTACTTC
14,many,-,TRBV28,TRBJ2-1,CASSLRGGDNEQFF,TGTGCCAGCAGTTTAAGAGGAGGGGACAATGAGCAGTTCTTC
12,many,-,TRBV19,TRBJ1-1,CASRTGMGEAFF,TGTGCCAGTAGAACAGGGATGGGTGAAGCTTTCTTT
13,few,-,TRBV6-1,TRBJ1-1,CASSPRHNTEAFF,TGTGCCAGCAGCCCTCGACATAACACTGAAGCTTTCTTT
14,many,TRBD2,TRBV12-3/TRBV12-4,TRBJ2-7,CASSLGGRASEQYF,TGTGCCAGCAGTTTGGGTGGGAGGGCCAGTGAGCAGTACTTC
11,many,-,TRBV20-1,TRBJ1-2,CSARGAYGYTF,TGCAGTGCTAGAGGGGCGTATGGCTACACCTTC
14,many,-,TRBV19,TRBJ2-7,CASNPGVPGGEQYF,TGTGCCAGTAACCCGGGAGTCCCAGGTGGCGAGCAGTACTTC
13,many,-,TRBV11-2,TRBJ2-5,CASSLVGQETQYF,TGTGCCAGCAGCTTAGTGGGCCAAGAGACCCAGTACTTC
12,many,-,TRBV6-1,TRBJ2-5,CASSLPLETQYF,TGTGCCAGCAGCCTCCCGTTGGAGACCCAGTACTTC
16,many,-,TRBV19,TRBJ2-7,CASSPRGTQTNYEQYF,TGTGCCAGTAGTCCACGAGGGACTCAAACCAACTACGAGCAGTACTTC
14,-,-,TRBV19,TRBJ1-2,CASSNPGTNYGYTF,TGTGCCAGTAGTAATCCCGGGACAAACTATGGCTACACCTTC
14,many,-,TRBV12-5,TRBJ2-2,CASGKGSNTGELFF,TGTGCTAGTGGCAAAGGGAGTAACACCGGGGAGCTGTTTTTT
12,many,-,TRBV12-3/TRBV12-4,TRBJ1-1,CASRKFNTEAFF,TGTGCCAGCAGAAAATTCAACACTGAAGCTTTCTTT
15,many,-,TRBV10-2,TRBJ1-1,CASLPRGEPNTEAFF,TGCGCCAGCCTCCCGAGGGGGGAACCGAACACTGAAGCTTTCTTT
13,many,TRBD1,TRBV19,TRBJ2-7,CATGTGATYEQYF,TGTGCCACAGGGACAGGAGCCACCTACGAGCAGTACTTC
13,many,-,TRBV6-5,TRBJ2-2,CASRYRQASELFF,TGTGCCAGCAGATATAGACAGGCCTCGGAGCTGTTTTTT
14,-,TRBD1,TRBV10-3,TRBJ1-2,CAISAGTGDYGYTF,TGTGCCATCAGTGCCGGGACAGGCGACTATGGCTACACCTTC
16,many,TRBD1,TRBV7-9,TRBJ1-6,CASSPPGQAGNSPLHF,TGTGCCAGCAGCCCGCCGGGACAGGCTGGAAATTCACCCCTCCACTTT